The clone carrying this TCR beta chain was seen a handful of times. CDR3 length equals 14 residues. Germline V gene sequence: CDR1 MGHRA, CDR2 YSYEKL. V dropped 3 bases and J dropped 3; count of bases not matched to a gene: 1. The source of the sample is a study of blood T cell repertoires in COVID-19. Background on the study: Samples taken during acute and convalescent COVID-19 were collected in the United States, Italy and Spain. T cells, B-cell-depleted T cells, or PBMCs supplied cDNA or gDNA.

Original methodology: Using reference gene primer amplification, nucleated cell counts were estimated. Using immunoSEQ multiplex PCR, the repertoire was profiled, and TCRdb retains in-frame clones only, with some absent. V and J calls and clone size are given by that table; D and trimming were obtained from the DNA. This sample has around 190,000 clones, with about 80% found just once. Sequenced: peripheral blood. This TCR derives from a man in his sixties or seventies with active or convalescent COVID-19. The V call is TRBV4-1, the J call TRBJ2-7, with 11 bases matching TRBD2. The chain's CDR3 is CASSHLAGGYEQYF. Written as DNA, the CDR3 is TGCGCCAGCAGCCATCTAGCGGGAGGCTACGAGCAGTACTTC.